This T cell receptor (beta chain) was identified in a study of T cell responses to AZD1222 COVID-19 vaccine. About this clone itself: Its specificity is not known.

The CDR3 is made up of 15 amino acids. Looked up from germline, CDR1 is KGHSH and CDR2 is LQKENI. Between the trimmed V and J ends, which lost 6 bases and 6 bases, there was a span of 18 bases. Overall study results and limits: No day 14 peak samples; only post-peak repertoires were characterized.

Sequencing used immunoSEQ multiplex PCR; TCRdb keeps in-frame clones, though not all of them. The repertoire has more than 85,000 clones, 84% of them found once; the top ten carry 15% to 20%. The sequence was collected from an adult in good health. The V call is TRBV18, the J call TRBJ2-1; the D is unclear. The input for sequencing was peripheral blood, taken on day 0 of AZD1222 vaccination. CDR3: CASSPPLGSLNEQFF. CDR3 nucleotides: TGTGCCAGCTCTCCTCCCCTGGGAAGCCTCAATGAGCAGTTCTTC.